This entry describes one T cell receptor beta chain. Its antigen is still unknown. The trim removed 9 bases at V and 5 bases at J, leaving 6 bases unmatched. The CDR3 spans 13 residues. The V gene's germline CDR1 is MGHRA and CDR2 YSYEKL. This record comes from a study of a mutant IDH1 vaccine in newly diagnosed glioma. Looking at the study overall: Vaccinations were initiated 4-6 weeks following radiotherapy alone, or were given together with temozolomide cycles.

Time point given: week 47, end of study. One vaccine dose held 300 ug of mutant IDH1 20-mer peptide and came with topical imiquimod. Study-wide findings and caveats: Pseudoprogression seemingly bore no relation to changes in top peripheral T cell clonotypes.

Profiled with immunoSEQ multiplex PCR; TCRdb holds only in-frame clones, not every one. The table shows approximately 50,000 clones, with about four fifths occurring only once. The clonotype was recovered from a woman aged 45-65 years with glioma. This sequence joins TRBV4-1 and TRBJ2-1; 8 bases agree with TRBD1. The material was PBMCs, obtained from a glioma patient whose treatment included an IDH1 peptide vaccine. The CDR3 DNA reads TGCGCCAGTCTCGGGACAGGTAACAATGAGCAGTTCTTC. Protein product: CASLGTGNNEQFF.